This TCR beta chain was sequenced during a study of T cell responses to AZD1222 COVID-19 vaccine. Points from the study as a whole: Sampled repertoires all dated from after the peak T cell response. Spike regions recognized by vaccine-associated CD4 TCRs spanned the protein, led by 160-218 and 743-854. Regions left unmutated in variants are reportedly the target of nearly half of spike-specific TCRs.

Germline V lookup: CDR1 SEHNR, CDR2 FQNEAQ (reference sequence). V shed 2 bases and J 1 base; nucleotides not matched to a gene: 0. The CDR3 is made up of 14 amino acids. The assay was immunoSEQ multiplex PCR, and TCRdb's table has in-frame clones only and misses some. The profile shows 100,000 or so clones, around 87% of them singletons. As concerns this clone: Its antigen remains unknown.

This TCR came from an adult in good health. V usage is TRBV7-9 and J usage is TRBJ1-1, with TRBD1 matching over 8 bases. The source was peripheral blood, collected on day 0 of MenACWY control vaccination. CDR3 protein: CASSLQGANTEAFF. The CDR3, as DNA: TGTGCCAGCAGCTTACAGGGGGCGAACACTGAAGCTTTCTTT. Filled out from reference TRBV7-9 and TRBJ1-1, the complete variable domain reads DTGVSQNPRHKITKRGQNVTFRCDPISEHNRLYWYRQTLGQGPEFLTYFQNEAQLEKSRLLSDRFSAERPKGSFSTLEIQRTEQGDSAMYLCASSLQGANTEAFFGQGTRLTVV.